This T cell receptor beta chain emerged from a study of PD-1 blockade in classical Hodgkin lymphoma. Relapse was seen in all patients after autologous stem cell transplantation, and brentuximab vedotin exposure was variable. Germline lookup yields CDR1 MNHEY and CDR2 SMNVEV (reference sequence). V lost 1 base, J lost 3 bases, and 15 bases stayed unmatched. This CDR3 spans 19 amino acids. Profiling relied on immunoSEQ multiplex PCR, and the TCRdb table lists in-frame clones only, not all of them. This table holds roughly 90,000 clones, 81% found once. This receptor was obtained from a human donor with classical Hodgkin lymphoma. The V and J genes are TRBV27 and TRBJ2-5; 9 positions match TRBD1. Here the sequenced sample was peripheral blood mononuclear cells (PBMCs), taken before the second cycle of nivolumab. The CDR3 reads CASSLYGRGGQGFEETQYF. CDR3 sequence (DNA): TGTGCCAGCAGTTTATACGGCCGCGGGGGACAGGGTTTCGAAGAGACCCAGTACTTC.